Below, 4 T cell receptor beta chains from the same sample are listed, as sequenced in a study of blood T cell repertoires in COVID-19 (dated by TCRdb to the early 2020s). Libraries were built with the immunoSEQ multiplex PCR assay. Here the immuneACCESS table is served through TCRdb, limited to in-frame sequences with V and J called. Missing clones are a known gap in these copies; in checked studies unresolved V genes cover under half, and the rest lacks a known reason. The sample table records around 170,000 clones; approximately 91% of these occur just once. The leading ten clones occupy 0.5% to 0.65% of the sample. Source material: peripheral blood. The receptor source for this set is a man aged 45-65 years with acute or convalescent COVID-19.

J is TRBJ2-5 and V is TRBV10-3; 11 positions agree with TRBD2. The CDR3 consists of 16 residues. V dropped 4 bases and J dropped 5; count of bases not matched to a gene: 9. Per the germline V gene, CDR1 is ENHRY and CDR2 is SYGVKD. CDR3 sequence: CAISGGSGGGGETQYF. CDR3 nucleotide sequence: TGTGCCATCAGTGGTGGTAGCGGGGGGGGAGGCGAGACCCAGTACTTC.

This clone is a singleton in its sample. V usage is TRBV28 and J usage is TRBJ2-3, with a tentative D call TRBD1 (5 bases). The V and J ends lost 8 bases and 7 bases respectively, with 19 bases between them. The CDR3 has 14 amino acids. CDR1 is MDHEN and CDR2 is SYDVKM in the germline V gene. The CDR3 nucleotides read TGTGCCAGCCGGCCGGCAGGGTCCGGATATACGCAGTATTTT. It specifies CASRPAGSGYTQYF.

V and J are TRBV27 and TRBJ2-7; 12 nucleotides line up with TRBD2. Trimming removed 5 bases from V and 4 bases from J; junction bases left unmatched: 3. CDR1 and CDR2 (germline): MNHEY, SMNVEV (reference sequence). The CDR3 is 14 amino acids. CDR3 nucleotides: TGTGCCAGCAGTATGACTAGCGGGAGTTACGAGCAGTACTTC. Translation: CASSMTSGSYEQYF.

The chain has TRBV3-1 (or the pseudogene TRBV3-2) and TRBJ1-1; maybe TRBD1 (6 bases). The CDR3 totals 11 residues. The V gene's germline CDR1 is LGHDT and CDR2 YNNKEL (reference sequence). The V gene lost 6 bases and the J gene lost 8 bases, with 10 bases spanning the gap. The CDR3 spells CASSADREAFF. Here the CDR3 DNA reads TGTGCCAGCAGTGCCGACAGGGAAGCTTTCTTT.